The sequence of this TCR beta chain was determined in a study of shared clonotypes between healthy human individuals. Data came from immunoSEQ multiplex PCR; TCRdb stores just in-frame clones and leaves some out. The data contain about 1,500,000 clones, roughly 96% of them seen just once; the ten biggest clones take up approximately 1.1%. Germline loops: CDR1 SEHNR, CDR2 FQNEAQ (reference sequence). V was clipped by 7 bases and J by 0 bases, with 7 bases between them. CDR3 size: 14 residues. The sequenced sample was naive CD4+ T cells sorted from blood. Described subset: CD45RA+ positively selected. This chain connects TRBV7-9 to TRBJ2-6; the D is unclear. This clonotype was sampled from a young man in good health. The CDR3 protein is CASTIHSGANVLTF. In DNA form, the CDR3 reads TGTGCCAGCACCATTCACTCTGGGGCCAACGTCCTGACTTTC.